The 27 T cell receptor beta chains presented below share a single source sample, sequenced in a study of T cells after yellow fever vaccination. TCRdb redid the calling of the 5' RACE reads with MiXCR, one entry per CDR3 protein. The sample has 550,000 or so distinct CDR3 sequences, under 25% seen once. Sequencing used PBMCs, obtained 15 days after the yellow fever booster vaccination. The receptors were gathered from a young man who received the YFV17D yellow fever vaccine.

This clonotype was seen a handful of times. The chain joins TRBV21-1 to TRBJ2-5; TRBD1 is the table's D call, not checked against the DNA. TRBV21-1 is shown as a pseudogene. The CDR3 extends over 15 amino acids. In DNA, the CDR3 is TGTGCCAGCAGCAGGGGGACGTCGGGGGTTGAGACCCAGTACTTC. It yields the protein CASSRGTSGVETQYF.

The rearrangement joins TRBV5-1 to TRBJ2-7, with TRBD1 identical over 7 bases. The CDR3 loop spans 16 amino acids. J was trimmed by 5 bases and V by 3 bases; bases with no gene match: 14. CDR1 is SGHRS, CDR2 YFSETQ, per germline. The CDR3 DNA sequence: TGCGCCAGCAGCTCCTCCTGGGGACAGCTCCACCACGAGCAGTACTTC. Its translation is CASSSSWGQLHHEQYF.

The chain joins TRBV3-1 to TRBJ1-2, with D perhaps TRBD1 (6 bases). V dropped 1 base and J dropped 5 bases, with 11 bases sitting between them. Per the germline V gene, CDR1 is LGHDT and CDR2 is YNNKEL (reference sequence). This CDR3 has 14 amino acids. This CDR3 is CASSQVNREYGYTF. CDR3 coding DNA: TGTGCCAGCAGCCAAGTGAACAGGGAGTATGGCTACACCTTC. Complete variable domain (other parts from reference TRBV3-1 and TRBJ1-2): DTAVSQTPKYLVTQMGNDKSIKCEQNLGHDTMYWYKQDSKKFLKIMFSYNNKELIINETVPNRFSPKSPDKAHLNLHINSLELGDSAVYFCASSQVNREYGYTFGSGTRLTVV.

This clonotype occurred a few times. This chain links TRBV10-3 with TRBJ2-2; 9 positions match TRBD1. The V and J ends lost 2 bases and 4 bases, in that order; junction bases with no gene match: 5. The CDR3 is made up of 16 amino acids. Germline-derived CDR1 and CDR2 are ENHRY and SYGVKD. The CDR3 DNA reads TGTGCCATCAGTGAGCCGGACAGGGGTCTCACCGGGGAGCTGTTTTTT. Its protein is CAISEPDRGLTGELFF.

The chain joins TRBV7-9 to TRBJ2-7, with D possibly matching TRBD2 (6 bases). Deletions cut 2 bases from V and 5 bases from J, with 10 bases between. This CDR3 has 13 residues. CDR1 and CDR2 from the germline V gene are SEHNR and FQNEAQ (reference sequence). The CDR3 is CASSLTSTNEQYF. The CDR3 bases are TGTGCCAGCAGCTTAACTAGCACAAACGAGCAGTACTTC. The variable domain in full, with the rest retrieved from reference TRBV7-9 and TRBJ2-7, is DTGVSQNPRHKITKRGQNVTFRCDPISEHNRLYWYRQTLGQGPEFLTYFQNEAQLEKSRLLSDRFSAERPKGSFSTLEIQRTEQGDSAMYLCASSLTSTNEQYFGPGTRLTVT.

This clonotype was seen a few times. V gene TRBV6-5 combines with J gene TRBJ2-1; D remains ambiguous. This CDR3 contains 12 residues. With 6 bases removed from V and 5 bases from J, the gap between germline ends came to 8 bases. Germline lookup yields CDR1 MNHEY and CDR2 SVGAGI. CDR3 protein: CASSSDNNEQFF. In DNA form, the CDR3 reads TGTGCCAGCAGCTCCGATAACAATGAGCAGTTCTTC.

This rearrangement joins TRBV20-1 to TRBJ2-7; 13 nucleotides line up with TRBD2. V dropped 1 base and J dropped 5; count of bases not matched to a gene: 8. This CDR3 contains 16 residues. Looked up from germline, CDR1 is DFQATT and CDR2 is SNEGSKA (reference sequence). The CDR3 DNA follows: TGCAGTGCTAGAGCCGAGACTAGCGGGAGGCCCCACGAGCAGTACTTC. Protein: CSARAETSGRPHEQYF.

This clonotype has more than one count but fewer than ten. The V gene is TRBV15, the J gene TRBJ2-1; 13 positions match TRBD2. This CDR3 has 17 amino acids. Germline CDR1 LNHNV, CDR2 YYDKDF (reference sequence). J gave up 6 bases and V 3 bases, and 8 bases lay outside the gene matches. Written as DNA, the CDR3 is TGTGCCACCAGCAGCGGGACTAGCGGGAAGGGGCTCAATGAGCAGTTCTTC. Residues: CATSSGTSGKGLNEQFF. The complete variable domain, with remaining parts taken from reference TRBV15 and TRBJ2-1, reads DAMVIQNPRYQVTQFGKPVTLSCSQTLNHNVMYWYQQKSSQAPKLLFHYYDKDFNNEADTPDNFQSRRPNTSFCFLDIRSPGLGDTAMYLCATSSGTSGKGLNEQFFGPGTRLTVL.

The CDR3 bases are TGTGCCAGCAGCTGGGCCGGCGGGAGGGCTACAGATACGCAGTATTTT. Its translation: CASSWAGGRATDTQYF. V usage is TRBV7-6 and J usage is TRBJ2-3, with 9 bases matching TRBD2. Looked up from germline, CDR1 is SGHVS and CDR2 is FNYEAQ. V shed 4 bases and J 3 bases; nucleotides not matched to a gene: 8. The CDR3 extends over 16 amino acids.

The rearrangement uses TRBV5-1 and TRBJ2-1; TRBD2 is a possible D gene (6 bases). This CDR3 spans 16 amino acids. Trimming pared 1 base from V and 2 bases from J, leaving 13 bases between. The germline V gene has CDR1 SGHRS and CDR2 YFSETQ. DNA for the CDR3: TGCGCCAGCAGCTTGACTAGCAGCGCAGCCTACAATGAGCAGTTCTTC. This gives the protein CASSLTSSAAYNEQFF.

V usage is TRBV29-1 and J usage is TRBJ1-4, with 7 positions matching TRBD1. Germline V gene lookup returns CDR1 SQVTM and CDR2 ANQGSEA. J lost 5 bases, V lost 6 bases, and 6 bases had no gene match. This CDR3 has 13 amino acids. The chain's CDR3 is CSVNRGPNEKLFF. The CDR3 coding sequence is TGCAGCGTGAACAGGGGACCAAATGAAAAACTGTTTTTT.

This clonotype showed up many times. The V and J genes are TRBV4-3 and TRBJ1-4, with a possible D match to TRBD1 (6 bases). Per germline, CDR1 LGHNA and CDR2 YSLEER. V lost 2 bases and J lost 3, with 10 bases in between. The CDR3 runs to 15 residues. The CDR3, as DNA: TGCGCCAGCAGCCAAAGGGGGACCTCTAATGAAAAACTGTTTTTT. It yields the protein CASSQRGTSNEKLFF.

In this sample, this clonotype turned up a few times. The V call is TRBV2, the J call TRBJ2-7; TRBD2 is a possible D gene (5 bases). V was pared by 2 bases and J by 7 bases, with 12 bases between. The germline CDR1 and CDR2 sequences are SNHLY and FYNNEI. The CDR3 totals 13 residues. The CDR3 here is CASSEWLAWEQYF. CDR3 DNA: TGTGCCAGCAGTGAATGGCTAGCATGGGAGCAGTACTTC. The whole variable domain, remainder taken from reference TRBV2 and TRBJ2-7, is EPEVTQTPSHQVTQMGQEVILRCVPISNHLYFYWYRQILGQKVEFLVSFYNNEISEKSEIFDDQFSVERPDGSNFTLKIRSTKLEDSAMYFCASSEWLAWEQYFGPGTRLTVT.

V and J are TRBV5-1 and TRBJ2-2, with a tentative D call TRBD1 (6 bases). The germline V gene encodes CDR1 SGHRS and CDR2 YFSETQ. CDR3 length: 15 residues. V was pared by 4 bases and J by 4 bases, with 14 bases between. The CDR3 sequence: CASSPGTISTGELFF. The CDR3 DNA sequence: TGCGCCAGCAGCCCCGGGACAATTTCCACCGGGGAGCTGTTTTTT.

V gene TRBV2 combines with J gene TRBJ2-6; TRBD1 matches 8 bases. This CDR3 region has 18 residues. V was pared by 5 bases and J by 4 bases, with 13 bases of the junction left unmatched. The germline CDR1 and CDR2 sequences are SNHLY and FYNNEI. The CDR3 protein is CASSYQPQGADGANVLTF. The CDR3 nucleotides are TGTGCCAGCAGTTACCAACCCCAGGGGGCGGACGGGGCCAACGTCCTGACTTTC.

Turning to this clonotype: Compared with germline, one end of the junction differs, possibly owing to a read error. The rearrangement joins TRBV6-1 to TRBJ2-5; 8 positions agree with TRBD2. Per germline, CDR1 MNHNS and CDR2 SASEGT. The CDR3 is 14 residues long. The CDR3 sequence is CASREAGVWETQYF. CDR3 bases: TGTGCCAGCAGGGAAGCGGGAGTTTGGGAGACCCAGTACTTC.

This clonotype was counted only a few times. The V and J genes are TRBV3-1 and TRBJ1-5, with D hard to call. V was clipped by 2 bases and J by 4 bases, with 18 bases between them. CDR3 length: 17 amino acids. CDR1 is LGHDT and CDR2 is YNNKEL in the germline V gene (reference sequence). The CDR3 nucleotides read TGTGCCAGCAGCCAATCGGGAGGCGGCCTGGCTAATCAGCCCCAGCATTTT. Amino acid sequence: CASSQSGGGLANQPQHF. Full variable domain (remainder filled in from reference TRBV3-1 and TRBJ1-5): DTAVSQTPKYLVTQMGNDKSIKCEQNLGHDTMYWYKQDSKKFLKIMFSYNNKELIINETVPNRFSPKSPDKAHLNLHINSLELGDSAVYFCASSQSGGGLANQPQHFGDGTRLSIL.

CDR3 sequence: CSVGGNSGRGYNNEQFF. CDR3 sequence (DNA): TGCAGCGTGGGGGGGAATAGCGGGAGGGGATACAACAATGAGCAGTTCTTC. The chain uses TRBV29-1 and TRBJ2-1; 11 nucleotides align to TRBD2. V lost 6 bases to trimming and J lost 5 bases; unmatched junction nucleotides: 15. The CDR3 has 17 amino acids. From germline, CDR1 is SQVTM and CDR2 ANQGSEA.

Ten or more counts support this clonotype. The V gene is TRBV5-6, the J gene TRBJ2-3; 8 bases align to TRBD1. Germline V lookup: CDR1 SGHDT, CDR2 YYEEEE. This CDR3 comprises 15 residues. Germline trimming cut 3 bases from V and 2 bases from J; bases unmatched to any gene: 5. DNA for the CDR3: TGTGCCAGCAGCTGGCAACAGGGGGACACAGATACGCAGTATTTT. It yields the protein CASSWQQGDTDTQYF.

This clonotype turned up a few times. The chain is built from TRBV3-1 and TRBJ2-7; D may be TRBD1 (5 bases). There are 14 residues in the CDR3. V gave up 0 bases and J gave up 6 bases, with 12 bases separating them. Germline V CDR1 and CDR2: LGHDT, YNNKEL (reference sequence). The CDR3 loop is CASSQDSGPGEQYF. CDR3 DNA sequence: TGTGCCAGCAGCCAAGATTCAGGGCCGGGCGAGCAGTACTTC.

This clonotype was found a few times. The rearrangement uses TRBV3-1 and TRBJ2-2; no clear D. V shed 1 base and J shed 5 bases, with 8 bases lying between them. The CDR3 is 14 residues long. The germline V gene has CDR1 LGHDT and CDR2 YNNKEL (reference sequence). The CDR3 DNA sequence: TGTGCCAGCAGCCAAGCCCCGGAGACCGGGGAGCTGTTTTTT. It encodes CASSQAPETGELFF.

This clonotype was counted a few times. The gene calls are TRBV28 and TRBJ2-1, with D uncertain. Germline loops: CDR1 MDHEN, CDR2 SYDVKM. V shed 3 bases and J shed 0 bases, with 6 bases lying between them. The CDR3 has 14 residues. The CDR3 DNA sequence: TGTGCCAGCAGTTTTATAGCCTCCTACAATGAGCAGTTCTTC. This codes for CASSFIASYNEQFF.

This clonotype has only a few counts. This CDR3 is CASSFLRAGELFF. The DNA for the CDR3 is TGTGCCAGCAGTTTTCTGCGGGCCGGGGAGCTGTTTTTT. This sequence joins TRBV27 and TRBJ2-2, with D perhaps matching TRBD2 (5 bases). Trimming removed 3 bases at V and 6 bases at J, with 8 bases between. The length of the CDR3 is 13 residues. From germline, CDR1 is MNHEY and CDR2 SMNVEV (reference sequence).

The chain joins TRBV4-2 to TRBJ2-1, with D uncertain. The CDR3 has 17 residues. The germline gives CDR1 LGHNA, CDR2 YNFKEQ. V lost 4 bases and J lost 5, with 21 bases in between. CDR3 protein: CASSREEPHHSDNEQFF. In DNA, the CDR3 is TGTGCCAGCAGCCGAGAGGAACCTCACCACAGCGACAATGAGCAGTTCTTC.

Ten or more counts support this clonotype. The genes are TRBV20-1 and TRBJ2-1; D uncertain. Germline CDR1 DFQATT, CDR2 SNEGSKA (reference sequence). This CDR3 region has 12 residues. The CDR3 sequence: CSVGTRDNEQFF. In DNA, the CDR3 is TGCAGCGTTGGAACTCGTGACAATGAGCAGTTCTTC.

The V call is TRBV12-3 or TRBV12-4, the J call TRBJ2-3; no reliable D call. This CDR3 contains 15 residues. The V gene lost 1 base and the J gene lost 1 base, with 9 bases spanning the gap. CDR3 residues: CASSLVRYGTDTQYF. DNA for the CDR3: TGTGCCAGCAGTTTAGTTCGGTACGGCACAGATACGCAGTATTTT.

This clonotype appeared a few times. J is TRBJ2-7 and V is TRBV28; the match to TRBD1 covers 9 bases. Looked up from germline, CDR1 is MDHEN and CDR2 is SYDVKM. The CDR3 loop spans 11 amino acids. The CDR3 reads CSTGGEFKQYF. In nucleotides, the CDR3 is TGTTCCACAGGGGGCGAGTTCAAGCAGTACTTC.